These 9 T cell receptor beta chains were all obtained from the same sample, sequenced in a study of cytomegalovirus exposure and HLA in healthy donors. The PCR used 60 Vbeta and 13 Jbeta primers. Assay: immunoSEQ multiplex PCR; the TCRdb copy retains only in-frame clones and omits some. The sample comprises about 160,000 clones, around four fifths of which are singletons, and about 1.3% rests with the top ten. The specimen sequenced was PBMCs. Source of these receptors: a man aged 30 to 39 in good health and CMV-seronegative.

This clone has only a few counts. This chain joins TRBV7-2 and TRBJ2-5; 7 bases map to TRBD2. This CDR3 comprises 14 residues. V gave up 2 bases and J gave up 9 bases; unmatched junction bases: 9. From germline, CDR1 is SGHTA and CDR2 FQGNSA. The CDR3: CASSLSGRGGAQYF. Here the CDR3 DNA reads TGTGCCAGCAGCTTATCGGGAAGGGGAGGGGCCCAGTACTTC.

The J gene is TRBJ2-3, the V gene TRBV5-1; 7 bases match TRBD2. The CDR3 is 13 amino acids. After removal of 6 bases from V and 3 bases from J, the junction contained 4 bases not matched to a gene. Germline-derived CDR1 and CDR2 are SGHRS and YFSETQ. The DNA of the CDR3 is TGCGCCAGCAAAGCTAGCGGAACAGATACGCAGTATTTT. Residues: CASKASGTDTQYF.

This clone came up once. The J gene is TRBJ1-3, the V gene TRBV4-1; weak D call: TRBD1 (5 bases). The germline gives CDR1 MGHRA, CDR2 YSYEKL. The CDR3 sequence is 16 residues long. Trimming cost V 1 base and J 4 bases, with 14 bases left between them. CDR3 sequence: CASSQVPGGSGNTIYF. In DNA, the CDR3 is TGCGCCAGCAGCCAAGTCCCCGGGGGGTCAGGAAACACCATATATTTT.

The chain's CDR3 is CASSLWTGERNEQYF. The CDR3 DNA follows: TGTGCCAGCAGTTTATGGACAGGGGAAAGGAACGAGCAGTACTTC. The chain is built from TRBV27 and TRBJ2-7, with TRBD1 matching 9 bases. From germline, CDR1 is MNHEY and CDR2 SMNVEV (reference sequence). V was clipped by 1 base and J by 5 bases; unmatched bases: 6. The CDR3 length is 15 residues.

The rearrangement links TRBV5-6 to TRBJ2-7; TRBD2 aligns across 8 bases. The germline gives CDR1 SGHDT, CDR2 YYEEEE. This CDR3 has 16 amino acids. V shed 4 bases, J shed 0 bases, and the junction held 9 bases outside the gene matches. CDR3 region: CASSEGGGPYSYEQYF. The CDR3 coding sequence is TGTGCCAGCAGCGAAGGCGGGGGGCCTTACTCCTACGAGCAGTACTTC.

V gene TRBV15 combines with J gene TRBJ1-2; TRBD1 matches 9 bases. The trim removed 3 bases at V and 4 bases at J, leaving 6 bases unmatched. The CDR3 runs 15 residues. Germline CDR1 and CDR2: LNHNV and YYDKDF (reference sequence). The DNA for the CDR3 is TGTGCCACCAGCAGCGACAGGGGGTCCAGCTATGGCTACACCTTC. Translation: CATSSDRGSSYGYTF.

The chain carries TRBV18 and TRBJ2-1, with 7 nucleotides matching TRBD2. The J segment lost 7 bases and the V segment lost 0 bases, leaving 9 bases of the junction unmatched. CDR1 is KGHSH and CDR2 is LQKENI in the germline V gene. The CDR3 consists of 16 residues. The chain's CDR3 is CASSPPSDGGWNEQFF. CDR3 coding DNA: TGTGCCAGCTCACCACCTTCAGACGGGGGGTGGAATGAGCAGTTCTTC.

This clone was observed a few times. The chain uses TRBV12-5 and TRBJ2-1, with TRBD2 identical over 13 bases. CDR1 LGHNT and CDR2 FRNRAP come from the germline V gene. V gave up 6 bases and J gave up 11 bases; unmatched junction bases: 10. This CDR3 spans 15 amino acids. The CDR3 sequence is CASGLAGGSGGKQFF. CDR3 bases: TGTGCTAGTGGACTAGCGGGGGGGTCTGGCGGTAAGCAGTTCTTC.

The V and J genes are TRBV5-1 and TRBJ1-1, with 10 bases aligning to TRBD1. Losses at the gene ends were 0 bases for V and 1 base for J; bases not matched to a gene: 0. Germline CDR1 reads SGHRS; CDR2 reads YFSETQ. The CDR3 loop spans 15 amino acids. The DNA for the CDR3 is TGCGCCAGCAGCTTGGGGGACAGGGGGAACACTGAAGCTTTCTTT. Its protein product is CASSLGDRGNTEAFF.